Following are 15 T cell receptor beta chains from one sample sequenced in a study of Ad26.COV2.S vaccination and SARS-CoV-2 variants. Treatment given: 15 to 20 received Ad26.COV2.S at low or high dose, single or two shots; about 5 received placebo; per-sample allocation not given. Collection of the samples took place on day 63 after the first injection of vaccine or placebo. Assay: immunoSEQ multiplex PCR; the TCRdb copy retains only in-frame clones and omits some. The sample holds approximately 250,000 clones, around nine tenths seen once. The input for sequencing was peripheral blood, taken in a trial of Ad26.COV2.S vaccine versus placebo. The receptors derive from a person between 18 and 65 years old who received the Ad26.COV2.S COVID-19 vaccine or a placebo.

This clone was seen once. The chain couples TRBV19 to TRBJ1-2; no clear D gene. This CDR3 has 14 amino acids. The germline CDR1 and CDR2 sequences are LNHDA and SQIVND (reference sequence). The V end lost 2 bases, the J end lost 3 bases, and 10 bases lay between the germline ends. The CDR3 DNA follows: TGTGCCAGTAGTATATCAAGGGCAGACTATGGCTACACCTTC. It translates to CASSISRADYGYTF.

V usage is TRBV4-2 and J usage is TRBJ2-1, with 7 bases that match TRBD2. Germline-derived CDR1 and CDR2 are LGHNA and YNFKEQ. V was pared by 0 bases and J by 5 bases, with 10 bases of the junction left unmatched. CDR3 size: 17 residues. The DNA of the CDR3 is TGTGCCAGCAGCCAAGAAGGAATGGCGGGGGACGACAATGAGCAGTTCTTC. Translating it yields CASSQEGMAGDDNEQFF.

Remarks on this clone: Distinct nucleotide sequences in the sample also encode this CDR3. This chain joins TRBV11-1 and TRBJ2-2; D is undetermined. V was clipped by 3 bases and J by 5 bases, with 7 bases between them. The germline V gene encodes CDR1 SGHAT and CDR2 FQDESV (reference sequence). The CDR3 has 13 amino acids. The CDR3: CASSLEGTGELFF. The CDR3, as DNA: TGTGCCAGCAGCTTGGAAGGGACCGGGGAGCTGTTTTTT.

The chain links TRBV6-2 or TRBV6-3 to TRBJ1-5; D is unresolved. The CDR3 runs to 15 residues. Germline V gives CDR1 MNHEY, CDR2 SVGEGT. The V end was cut by 5 bases, the J end by 7 bases, with 18 bases between. CDR3 sequence reads: CASSPPPWGKQPQHF. The CDR3 nucleotides read TGTGCCAGCAGTCCACCGCCGTGGGGTAAACAGCCCCAGCATTTT.

To note about this clone: At one end, the junction sequence differs from germline, possibly due to a read error. The chain's CDR3 is CASSLTSGVYQETQYF. CDR3 coding DNA: TGCGCCAGCAGCCTGACTAGCGGGGTGTACCAGGAGACCCAGTACTTC. The chain is built from TRBV4-1 and TRBJ2-5; 11 nucleotides line up with TRBD2. Germline assignment: CDR1 MGHRA and CDR2 YSYEKL. This CDR3 has 16 amino acids.

The chain carries TRBV2 and TRBJ2-7; unclear D gene. V lost 5 bases, J lost 6 bases, and 17 bases lay in between. Germline loops: CDR1 SNHLY, CDR2 FYNNEI. This CDR3 region has 14 residues. In DNA, the CDR3 is TGTGCCAGCAGTCGGATTTCGCCCGTCCCCGAGCAGTACTTC. As protein: CASSRISPVPEQYF.

The rearrangement joins TRBV7-8 to TRBJ1-1; D is ambiguous. CDR3 length: 15 amino acids. The V gene's germline CDR1 is SGHVS and CDR2 FQNEAQ. V dropped 5 bases and J dropped 1 base, with 14 bases sitting between them. CDR3 protein: CASSEADYQNTEAFF. DNA of the CDR3: TGTGCCAGCAGCGAAGCCGACTACCAGAACACTGAAGCTTTCTTT.

The V and J genes are TRBV29-1 and TRBJ2-2; 9 bases line up with TRBD2. With V trimmed by 7 bases and J by 6 bases, 9 bases remained unmatched. Germline CDR1 is SQVTM and CDR2 is ANQGSEA. The CDR3 totals 14 residues. CDR3 sequence reads: CSARGGGFPGELFF. As DNA, the CDR3 is TGCAGCGCGCGGGGGGGCGGATTCCCCGGGGAGCTGTTTTTT.

The V and J genes are TRBV2 and TRBJ2-2, with a possible D match to TRBD2 (6 bases). CDR3 length: 14 amino acids. The V gene lost 2 bases and the J gene lost 8 bases, with 12 bases spanning the gap. Germline loops: CDR1 SNHLY, CDR2 FYNNEI. CDR3 amino acids: CASSESGGTGELFF. The CDR3 region has the DNA TGTGCCAGCAGTGAAAGTGGAGGGACTGGGGAGCTGTTTTTT.

The genes are TRBV29-1 and TRBJ2-1; 12 bases agree with TRBD2. The CDR3 contains 19 residues. With 4 bases clipped from V and 4 bases from J, the junction kept 17 bases outside the gene matches. Germline V CDR1 and CDR2: SQVTM, ANQGSEA. The CDR3 region is CSVVREDGTSGLPYNEQFF. The CDR3 coding sequence is TGCAGCGTTGTAAGGGAAGATGGGACTAGCGGGTTACCTTACAATGAGCAGTTCTTC.

The gene calls are TRBV7-2 and TRBJ1-2, with 9 positions matching TRBD1. This CDR3 is 18 amino acids long. V lost 4 bases to trimming and J lost 4 bases; unmatched junction nucleotides: 16. In germline, CDR1 is SGHTA, CDR2 FQGNSA. In DNA form, the CDR3 reads TGTGCCAGCAGCTCAGGGACAGGGTCCAGAACTCCTTTCTATGGCTACACCTTC. Protein sequence: CASSSGTGSRTPFYGYTF. Supplemented by reference TRBV7-2 and TRBJ1-2, the full variable domain reads GAGVSQSPSNKVTEKGKDVELRCDPISGHTALYWYRQSLGQGLEFLIYFQGNSAPDKSGLPSDRFSAERTGGSVSTLTIQRTQQEDSAVYLCASSSGTGSRTPFYGYTFGSGTRLTVV.

The V gene is TRBV11-2, the J gene TRBJ1-6; D is undetermined. Per the germline V gene, CDR1 is SGHAT and CDR2 is FQNNGV. The CDR3 spans 15 residues. The germline V and J ends were trimmed by 1 base and 10 bases, with 14 bases remaining between them. DNA of the CDR3: TGTGCCAGCAGCTTAGCCGGGCAGGTATCGTCACCCCTCCACTTT. This translates into CASSLAGQVSSPLHF.

The V and J genes are TRBV19 and TRBJ1-2, with no clear D. V shed 3 bases and J shed 8 bases, with 13 bases lying between them. Looked up from germline, CDR1 is LNHDA and CDR2 is SQIVND (reference sequence). The CDR3 runs to 13 residues. CDR3 amino acids: CASSMRSAHGYTF. DNA for the CDR3: TGTGCCAGTAGTATGCGGAGCGCTCACGGCTACACCTTC.

V is TRBV6-5 and J is TRBJ2-2, with 7 bases aligning to TRBD1. The V segment lost 4 bases and the J segment 4 bases; nucleotides outside the gene matches: 6. The CDR3 is made up of 15 amino acids. Germline assignment: CDR1 MNHEY and CDR2 SVGAGI. CDR3: CASSLTGLVTGELFF. The DNA for the CDR3 is TGTGCCAGCAGTTTGACAGGGTTGGTCACCGGGGAGCTGTTTTTT.

The chain employs TRBV7-2 and TRBJ2-7, with 13 bases identical to TRBD2. The V and J ends lost 4 bases and 1 base, in that order; junction bases with no gene match: 7. The V gene's germline CDR1 is SGHTA and CDR2 FQGNSA. This CDR3 contains 17 residues. The CDR3 reads CASSSAATSGGSYEQYF. The CDR3 DNA sequence: TGTGCCAGCAGCTCCGCCGCGACTAGCGGGGGGTCCTACGAGCAGTACTTC.